A selection of T cell receptor beta chains follows, all from one sample in a study of Tregs in tolerant kidney transplant recipients. The data were produced by immunoSEQ multiplex PCR, yet TCRdb's version contains in-frame clones alone and is incomplete. The data contain approximately 60,000 clones, roughly 98% of them singletons. Sample: Tregs from blood, taken before the transplant. These receptors came from a human donor who received a combined kidney and bone marrow transplant. Each CDR3 is given with its conserved first and last residue. Each record gives: clone size, V gene, J gene, D gene, CDR3 DNA, CDR3 protein. The D gene is left open where the match is weak. Only part of the rows carry a size: once, few, many, or a class if the clone is expanded.

size: -
V: TRBV30
J: TRBJ1-2
D: -
DNA: TGTGCCTGGAGCAGCCGGGTTGGCTACACCTTC
CDR3: CAWSSRVGYTF

size: -
V: TRBV30
J: TRBJ2-7
D: TRBD1
DNA: TGTGCCTGGAGTAGGGGACAGGGGTCCTACGAGCAGTACTTC
CDR3: CAWSRGQGSYEQYF

size: -
V: TRBV19
J: TRBJ1-5
D: -
DNA: TGTGCCAGTAGACTACAGGTTAATCAGCCCCAGCATTTT
CDR3: CASRLQVNQPQHF

size: -
V: TRBV4-1
J: TRBJ2-7
D: -
DNA: TGCGCCAGCAGCCAATCACGGCCGGAGGTGAGCGAGCAGTACTTC
CDR3: CASSQSRPEVSEQYF

size: -
V: TRBV10-3
J: TRBJ2-3
D: TRBD2
DNA: TGTGCCACCCTTCGCGGGGGGTATACGCAGTATTTT
CDR3: CATLRGGYTQYF

size: -
V: TRBV7-2
J: TRBJ2-5
D: -
DNA: TGTGCCAGCAGCCCGACTAGGGAGACCCAGTACTTC
CDR3: CASSPTRETQYF

size: -
V: TRBV7-2
J: TRBJ2-1
D: -
DNA: TGTGCCAGCAGCTCTTGGACAGATACCTACAATGAGCAGTTCTTC
CDR3: CASSSWTDTYNEQFF

size: -
V: TRBV7-2
J: TRBJ2-7
D: TRBD2
DNA: TGTGCCAGCAGCCCGGATGGAGCGGGAGGGTTCGGCGAGCAGTACTTC
CDR3: CASSPDGAGGFGEQYF

size: -
V: TRBV6-5
J: TRBJ1-2
D: TRBD1
DNA: TGTGCCAGCAGTTACTCCTACGACAGGGGTGGCTACACCTTC
CDR3: CASSYSYDRGGYTF

size: -
V: TRBV19
J: TRBJ2-3
D: TRBD1
DNA: TGTGCCAGTAGTACCCCGGGACAGCCTAGGAATACGCAGTATTTT
CDR3: CASSTPGQPRNTQYF

size: -
V: TRBV20-1
J: TRBJ1-2
D: -
DNA: TGCAGTGCTAGAGATTACAGGGCGGCCTTC
CDR3: CSARDYRAAF

size: -
V: TRBV10-3
J: TRBJ2-1
D: TRBD1
DNA: TGTGCCGCCGGACAGGGGTATTCGAATGAGCAGTTCTTC
CDR3: CAAGQGYSNEQFF

size: -
V: TRBV4-3
J: TRBJ1-5
D: TRBD1
DNA: TGCGCCAGCAGCCCCCGGGCAGGGGGCGTTCAGCCCCAGCATTTT
CDR3: CASSPRAGGVQPQHF

size: once
V: TRBV7-2
J: TRBJ1-4
D: TRBD1
DNA: TGTGCCAGCAGCTTTATACAGGGGGCCGATGGTGAAAAACTGTTTTTT
CDR3: CASSFIQGADGEKLFF

size: -
V: TRBV18
J: TRBJ1-6
D: TRBD1
DNA: TGTGCCAGCTCCCGGGGACAGTTAAATTCACCCCTCCACTTT
CDR3: CASSRGQLNSPLHF

size: few
V: TRBV20-1
J: TRBJ2-1
D: -
DNA: TGCAGTGCTAGAGACGTTTATGAGCAGTTCTTC
CDR3: CSARDVYEQFF

size: -
V: TRBV5-1
J: TRBJ2-1
D: -
DNA: TGCGCCAGCAGCTTGGCAAATACTAGAGGTGAGCAGTTCTTC
CDR3: CASSLANTRGEQFF

size: -
V: TRBV7-2
J: TRBJ2-2
D: TRBD1
DNA: TGTGCCAGCGGACAGGTCCGTCGCACCGGGGAGCTGTTTTTT
CDR3: CASGQVRRTGELFF

size: -
V: TRBV9
J: TRBJ2-3
D: TRBD2
DNA: TGTGCCAGCAGCCGGCGGACTAGCGCAGATACGCAGTATTTT
CDR3: CASSRRTSADTQYF

size: -
V: TRBV4-3
J: TRBJ2-2
D: -
DNA: TGCGCCAGCAAAGCGATAGCGTGGGGCGGGGAGCTGTTTTTT
CDR3: CASKAIAWGGELFF

size: -
V: TRBV2
J: TRBJ1-2
D: -
DNA: TGTGCCAGTCCCTCGGGACCCTTGGGACTCTATGGCTACACCTTC
CDR3: CASPSGPLGLYGYTF

size: -
V: TRBV7-9
J: TRBJ1-3
D: TRBD1
DNA: TGTGCCAGCAACCCGACAGGGGGAGCAGGAAACACCATATATTTT
CDR3: CASNPTGGAGNTIYF

size: -
V: TRBV18
J: TRBJ1-1
D: -
DNA: TGTGCCAGCTCACCAGACAGTGTTGCTGAAGCTTTCTTT
CDR3: CASSPDSVAEAFF

size: -
V: TRBV18
J: TRBJ1-2
D: -
DNA: TGTGCCAGCTCACCCGAGGGAGGGATCCTTGGCTACACCTTC
CDR3: CASSPEGGILGYTF

size: -
V: TRBV6-5
J: TRBJ2-1
D: -
DNA: TGTGCCAGCAGTTACGATACGGGTGACAATGAGCAGTTCTTC
CDR3: CASSYDTGDNEQFF

size: -
V: TRBV28
J: TRBJ2-7
D: TRBD1
DNA: TGTGCCACGGAAAGGGGGCTCCCCTACGAGCAGTACTTC
CDR3: CATERGLPYEQYF

size: -
V: TRBV5-1
J: TRBJ2-5
D: -
DNA: TGCGCCAGCAGCTTGGTCAGTCTGGGACTTAAGGAGACCCAGTACTTC
CDR3: CASSLVSLGLKETQYF

size: -
V: TRBV10-3
J: TRBJ1-4
D: -
DNA: TGTGCCATCAGTGAGTCGACTCTGGGTAATGAAAAACTGTTTTTT
CDR3: CAISESTLGNEKLFF

size: -
V: TRBV5-1
J: TRBJ1-3
D: -
DNA: TGCGCCAGCCAGGGCATAGAAGGAAACACCATATATTTT
CDR3: CASQGIEGNTIYF

size: -
V: TRBV18
J: TRBJ1-4
D: TRBD1
DNA: TGTGCCAGCTCACCCACAGGGGGCGCGAATGAAAAACTGTTTTTT
CDR3: CASSPTGGANEKLFF

size: -
V: TRBV11-3
J: TRBJ2-1
D: TRBD1
DNA: TGTGCCAGCAGCTTGGAGGGGACAGGGACCAACAATGAGCAGTTCTTC
CDR3: CASSLEGTGTNNEQFF

size: -
V: TRBV13
J: TRBJ2-7
D: -
DNA: TGTGCCAGCAGCGTCAGGGGAACCTACGAGCAGTACTTC
CDR3: CASSVRGTYEQYF

size: -
V: TRBV18
J: TRBJ2-2
D: -
DNA: TGTGCCAGCTCACCACCTGGGCACAACACCGGGGAGCTGTTTTTT
CDR3: CASSPPGHNTGELFF

size: -
V: TRBV27
J: TRBJ1-2
D: -
DNA: TGTGCCAGCAGTCTAAAACAGAGGGGACTGGGGTATGGCTACACCTTC
CDR3: CASSLKQRGLGYGYTF

size: -
V: TRBV5-5
J: TRBJ1-2
D: -
DNA: TGTGCCAGCAGTTGGGAGGGCCCTAGCTATGGCTACACCTTC
CDR3: CASSWEGPSYGYTF

size: -
V: TRBV7-8
J: TRBJ2-1
D: TRBD2
DNA: TGTGCCAGCAGCGTTCGATATTTCTCGACCGGGACTAGCGGGAGACCCCAGCAGTTCTTC
CDR3: CASSVRYFSTGTSGRPQQFF

size: -
V: TRBV5-4
J: TRBJ2-1
D: TRBD2
DNA: TGTGCCAGCAGCTCCGGACTAGCGGGAGATGGGGAGCAGTTCTTC
CDR3: CASSSGLAGDGEQFF

size: -
V: TRBV7-2
J: TRBJ2-7
D: TRBD2
DNA: TGTGCCAGCAGCTGGGCTAGCGGGAGTACCTACGAGCAGTACTTC
CDR3: CASSWASGSTYEQYF

size: -
V: TRBV9
J: TRBJ1-2
D: TRBD1
DNA: TGTGCCAGCAGCGTAGGGGTAACAGGGGGCGTCTATGGCTACACCTTC
CDR3: CASSVGVTGGVYGYTF

size: -
V: TRBV11-3
J: TRBJ2-7
D: -
DNA: TGTGCCAGCAGCTTAGGGCCCTCCTACGAGCAGTACTTC
CDR3: CASSLGPSYEQYF

size: -
V: TRBV19
J: TRBJ1-2
D: -
DNA: TGTGCCAGTAGTATTTATAAAACTGGAGGGATCGATAACTATGGCTACACCTTC
CDR3: CASSIYKTGGIDNYGYTF

size: -
V: TRBV30
J: TRBJ2-7
D: -
DNA: TGTGCCTGGAGTGGTTATCATGGGGCAAAAACCTACGAGCAGTACTTC
CDR3: CAWSGYHGAKTYEQYF

size: -
V: TRBV6-1
J: TRBJ2-7
D: -
DNA: TGTGCCAGCAAGCAGGGTTTCGAGAGCTCCTACGAGCAGTACTTC
CDR3: CASKQGFESSYEQYF

size: once
V: TRBV27
J: TRBJ2-7
D: TRBD2
DNA: TGTGCCAGCAGTTTAGGTCTAGCGGGAGGGAAGCAGTACTTC
CDR3: CASSLGLAGGKQYF

size: -
V: TRBV9
J: TRBJ1-2
D: -
DNA: TGTGCCAGCAGCCCCGCGGCTGCGGATGGCTACACCTTC
CDR3: CASSPAAADGYTF

size: -
V: TRBV19
J: TRBJ2-1
D: -
DNA: TGTGCCAGTAGTAGGTCAGGAAGCTCCTACAATGAGCAGTTCTTC
CDR3: CASSRSGSSYNEQFF